This T cell receptor beta chain derives from a study of cytotoxic CD8 clonotypes in ibrutinib-treated CLL. Whole-study context: Following a median about eleven months of treatment, with a range of 6 to 36, response samples were taken.

Clones were sequenced by immunoSEQ multiplex PCR, and TCRdb holds only the in-frame ones, with some missing. Of tens of thousands of clones listed, approximately 71% are singletons. This clone was detected a few times. The specimen comprised PBMCs, sampled after 12 months of ibrutinib treatment. The source is a human donor with chronic lymphocytic leukemia.

The CDR3 DNA reads as TGTGCCAGCGGACAGCTGAACACTGAAGCTTTCTTT. This codes for CASGQLNTEAFF. The chain links TRBV2 to TRBJ1-1; possibly TRBD1 for D (6 bases). This CDR3 has 12 residues. Trimming removed 8 bases at V and 0 bases at J, with 7 bases between. Germline V gives CDR1 SNHLY, CDR2 FYNNEI.